Below, 24 T cell receptor beta chains from the same sample are listed, as sequenced in a study of blood T cell repertoires in COVID-19. Generated by immunoSEQ multiplex PCR, the TCRdb table keeps only in-frame clones and is missing some. Of 71,000 or so clones detected, about 80% appear once; the ten largest clones hold roughly 27%. The sequencing sample was made of peripheral blood. The receptors derive from a man aged 70-80 years with acute or convalescent COVID-19.

The J gene is TRBJ1-2, the V gene TRBV25-1; D may be TRBD1 (5 bases). This CDR3 is 16 amino acids long. CDR1 is MGHDK, CDR2 SYGVNS, per germline. V gave up 2 bases and J gave up 3 bases, with 16 bases separating them. The DNA for the CDR3 is TGTGCCAGCAGTGAACCCGGGCTGGGGGGGGACTATGGCTACACCTTC. Protein product: CASSEPGLGGDYGYTF.

The chain uses TRBV4-1 and TRBJ2-1, with TRBD1 matching over 9 bases. CDR3 length: 16 amino acids. The V gene end was trimmed by 0 bases and the J gene end by 9 bases; junction bases not matched to a gene: 9. Per germline, CDR1 MGHRA and CDR2 YSYEKL. The CDR3 DNA reads as TGCGCCAGCAGCCAAGATCCGGGACAGGGAGCCGGTGAGCAGTTCTTC. It is translated as CASSQDPGQGAGEQFF.

The rearrangement links TRBV9 to TRBJ1-4; a weak D match, TRBD1 (6 bases). In germline, CDR1 is SGDLS, CDR2 YYNGEE. The V and J ends lost 4 bases and 8 bases respectively, with 18 bases between them. This CDR3 is 15 amino acids long. CDR3 DNA sequence: TGTGCCAGCAGCCCCGGCATGGGGGGGCGAGAAAAACTGTTTTTT. It codes for CASSPGMGGREKLFF.

The chain is built from TRBV3-1 (or the pseudogene TRBV3-2) and TRBJ2-1, with a weak D call TRBD1 (5 bases). V was pared by 7 bases and J by 4 bases, with 17 bases between. This CDR3 is built from 15 residues. The germline V gene has CDR1 LGHDT and CDR2 YNNKEL (reference sequence). The DNA of the CDR3 is TGTGCCAGCACCCCCGAAGCAGGGTGGTACAATGAGCAGTTCTTC. It translates to CASTPEAGWYNEQFF.

The V gene is TRBV19, the J gene TRBJ2-1; TRBD1 is a possible D gene (5 bases). Germline-derived CDR1 and CDR2 are LNHDA and SQIVND (reference sequence). The CDR3 contains 13 residues. Deletions cut 6 bases from V and 5 bases from J, with 11 bases between. CDR3: CASRGQGNNEQFF. The DNA of the CDR3 is TGTGCCAGTAGGGGCCAGGGTAACAATGAGCAGTTCTTC.

CDR3 loop: CASSPSSGHPNTEAFF. CDR3 in DNA: TGTGCCAGCAGTCCCTCCTCGGGACACCCGAACACTGAAGCTTTCTTT. V usage is TRBV6-2 or TRBV6-3 and J usage is TRBJ1-1, with a tentative D call TRBD1 (6 bases). Germline V gene data show CDR1 as MNHEY and CDR2 as SVGEGT. With 5 bases removed from V and 1 base from J, the gap between germline ends came to 17 bases. The CDR3 spans 16 residues.

This clone was observed a few times. CDR3 sequence reads: CASSTVPYSNQPQHF. DNA of the CDR3: TGTGCCAGTAGTACGGTCCCCTATAGCAATCAGCCCCAGCATTTT. The chain carries TRBV19 and TRBJ1-5; D remains ambiguous. With 4 bases removed from V and 0 bases from J, the gap between germline ends came to 10 bases. The germline V gene has CDR1 LNHDA and CDR2 SQIVND (reference sequence). CDR3 length: 15 residues.

This chain joins TRBV9 and TRBJ1-3; TRBD1 matches at 8 bases. Trimming cost V 0 bases and J 4 bases; bases outside gene matches: 3. CDR1 SGDLS and CDR2 YYNGEE come from the germline V gene. The CDR3 spans 15 residues. CDR3: CASSVEGDRGNTIYF. CDR3 sequence (DNA): TGTGCCAGCAGCGTAGAGGGGGACAGGGGAAACACCATATATTTT.

V usage is TRBV25-1 and J usage is TRBJ2-7; TRBD1 matches 10 bases. The germline V gene has CDR1 MGHDK and CDR2 SYGVNS. J was trimmed by 5 bases and V by 4 bases; bases with no gene match: 5. The CDR3 loop spans 14 amino acids. CDR3 sequence: CASSVGDRGDEQYF. In nucleotides, the CDR3 is TGTGCCAGCAGTGTGGGGGACAGGGGCGACGAGCAGTACTTC.

This rearrangement joins TRBV29-1 to TRBJ2-7; 10 nucleotides agree with TRBD1. Germline V lookup: CDR1 SQVTM, CDR2 ANQGSEA. This CDR3 is built from 13 residues. V shed 6 bases and J 4 bases; nucleotides not matched to a gene: 6. The CDR3 is CSVGTGEKYEQYF. The CDR3 DNA reads TGCAGCGTCGGGACAGGGGAAAAATACGAGCAGTACTTC.

This rearrangement joins TRBV6-4 to TRBJ2-3; the D is unclear. CDR3 length: 13 amino acids. V dropped 5 bases and J dropped 2 bases, with 8 bases sitting between them. Germline V gene sequence: CDR1 MRHNA, CDR2 SNTAGT. The CDR3 protein is CASSSDNTDTQYF. CDR3 bases: TGTGCCAGCAGTTCCGACAACACAGATACGCAGTATTTT.

This clone has just one count. This CDR3 reads CASSLSTSTDTQYF. In nucleotides, the CDR3 is TGTGCCAGCAGCTTATCAACTAGCACAGATACGCAGTATTTT. The rearrangement links TRBV7-2 to TRBJ2-3; no reliable D call. The CDR3 length is 14 residues. CDR1 SGHTA and CDR2 FQGNSA come from the germline V gene. The V end was cut by 2 bases, the J end by 0 bases, with 6 bases between.

In its sample, this clone was seen a few times. V gene TRBV20-1 combines with J gene TRBJ1-6; D is ambiguous. The V gene lost 3 bases and the J gene lost 5 bases, with 11 bases spanning the gap. Germline CDR1 reads DFQATT; CDR2 reads SNEGSKA (reference sequence). This CDR3 has 14 residues. This CDR3 reads CSASRRLNNSPLHF. The CDR3 bases are TGCAGTGCTAGTCGGAGACTCAATAATTCACCCCTCCACTTT.

This clone has a single count. This chain connects TRBV6-5 to TRBJ1-3; D is unclear. CDR1 is MNHEY, CDR2 SVGAGI, per germline. V was shortened by 0 bases and J by 0 bases, with 9 bases between the two germline ends. The CDR3 has 16 amino acids. This CDR3 is CASSYSVELSGNTIYF. In nucleotides, the CDR3 is TGTGCCAGCAGTTACTCGGTAGAACTCTCTGGAAACACCATATATTTT.

The chain is built from TRBV19 and TRBJ2-2, with 14 bases identical to TRBD2. The germline CDR1 and CDR2 sequences are LNHDA and SQIVND (reference sequence). The V and J ends lost 5 bases and 5 bases, in that order; junction bases with no gene match: 7. This CDR3 has 17 amino acids. The CDR3 nucleotides are TGTGCCAGTAGTCTTGGGACTAGCGGGAGTCGGACCGGGGAGCTGTTTTTT. Amino acids: CASSLGTSGSRTGELFF.

The chain couples TRBV5-1 to TRBJ2-7; D not resolved. Trimming stripped 6 bases from V and 0 bases from J, with 10 bases between. The CDR3 consists of 13 residues. Germline V gives CDR1 SGHRS, CDR2 YFSETQ. The CDR3 sequence: CASKSQDSYEQYF. The CDR3 DNA reads TGCGCCAGCAAATCCCAGGACTCCTACGAGCAGTACTTC.

The rearrangement links TRBV28 to TRBJ2-1; D not resolved. The CDR3 is 14 amino acids. With 2 bases removed from V and 0 bases from J, the gap between germline ends came to 5 bases. Germline assignment: CDR1 MDHEN and CDR2 SYDVKM. CDR3 DNA: TGTGCCAGCAGTTTACCAGGCTCCTACAATGAGCAGTTCTTC. Translation: CASSLPGSYNEQFF.

CDR3 amino acids: CASTRANEQFF. DNA of the CDR3: TGTGCCAGCACCCGAGCGAATGAGCAGTTCTTC. The chain employs TRBV2 and TRBJ2-1, with D unresolved. Trimming took 7 bases from V and 7 from J, leaving 8 bases between them. The CDR3 has 11 amino acids. Germline CDR1 reads SNHLY; CDR2 reads FYNNEI.

The chain joins TRBV28 to TRBJ1-5; TRBD1 matches 10 bases. The germline gives CDR1 MDHEN, CDR2 SYDVKM. CDR3 length equals 16 residues. J lost 1 base, V lost 6 bases, and 6 bases had no gene match. CDR3 amino acids: CASRTGGSGSNQPQHF. In DNA form, the CDR3 reads TGTGCCAGCAGGACAGGGGGCTCGGGAAGCAATCAGCCCCAGCATTTT.

The chain is built from TRBV3-1 (or the pseudogene TRBV3-2) and TRBJ2-3, with D unresolved. The V gene's germline CDR1 is LGHDT and CDR2 YNNKEL (reference sequence). CDR3 length equals 13 residues. V lost 4 bases, J lost 4 bases, and 9 bases lay in between. The CDR3 DNA follows: TGTGCCAGCAGCCCCGTTGGCCCAGATACGCAGTATTTT. This encodes CASSPVGPDTQYF.

This clone was observed a handful of times. The chain uses TRBV5-6 and TRBJ2-7; 9 bases are a match to TRBD1. The CDR3 contains 13 residues. CDR1 and CDR2 from the germline V gene are SGHDT and YYEEEE. V was clipped by 3 bases and J by 6 bases; unmatched bases: 4. CDR3 region: CASSSGTGPEQYF. In DNA form, the CDR3 reads TGTGCCAGCAGCTCCGGGACAGGGCCCGAGCAGTACTTC.

The chain links TRBV28 to TRBJ2-1, with 11 bases that match TRBD2. Trimming took 6 bases from V and 9 from J; bases not matched to a gene: 10. The CDR3 totals 15 residues. Germline CDR1 MDHEN, CDR2 SYDVKM. CDR3 region: CASRTSGIGGGEQFF. CDR3 in DNA: TGTGCCAGCAGGACTAGCGGGATTGGGGGAGGTGAGCAGTTCTTC.

V usage is TRBV11-2 and J usage is TRBJ2-7; 9 bases are a match to TRBD2. The CDR3 is made up of 18 amino acids. Germline V CDR1 and CDR2: SGHAT, FQNNGV. J lost 2 bases, V lost 2 bases, and 13 bases had no gene match. Here the CDR3 DNA reads TGTGCCAGCAGCTTAACGGGGTCAGGGACTAGCCATCCCTACGAGCAGTACTTC. As protein: CASSLTGSGTSHPYEQYF.

The chain combines TRBV21-1 with TRBJ1-3; TRBD1 was called by the table and not checked on the DNA. TRBV21-1 is shown as a pseudogene. This CDR3 is 14 amino acids long. This CDR3 reads CASTTGAFGNTIYF. The CDR3 nucleotides read TGTGCCAGCACCACAGGGGCCTTCGGAAACACCATATATTTT.